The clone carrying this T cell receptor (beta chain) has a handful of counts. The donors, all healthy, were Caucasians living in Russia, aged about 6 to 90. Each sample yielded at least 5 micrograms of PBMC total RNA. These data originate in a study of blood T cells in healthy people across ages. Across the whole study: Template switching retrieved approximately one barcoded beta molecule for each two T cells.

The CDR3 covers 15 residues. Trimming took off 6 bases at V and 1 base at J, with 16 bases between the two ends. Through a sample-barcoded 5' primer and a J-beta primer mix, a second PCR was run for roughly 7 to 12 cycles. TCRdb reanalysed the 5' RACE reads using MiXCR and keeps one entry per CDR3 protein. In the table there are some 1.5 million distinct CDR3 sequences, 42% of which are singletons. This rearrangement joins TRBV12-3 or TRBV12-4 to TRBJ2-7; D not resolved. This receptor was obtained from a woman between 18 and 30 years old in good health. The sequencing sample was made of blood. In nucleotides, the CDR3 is TGTGCCAGCAGCTCGCGGAGTCTAACTTCCTACGAGCAGTACTTC. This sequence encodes CASSSRSLTSYEQYF.